Following are 10 T cell receptor beta chains from one sample sequenced in a study of Graves' ophthalmopathy and Graves' hyperthyroidism. RNA transcripts yielded amplified TCR beta CDR3 regions. An initial RT-PCR round employing HTBI primers preceded a second-round multiplex PCR. A single record per CDR3 protein comes from TCRdb applying MiXCR to the multiplex PCR reads. The table records approximately 410,000 distinct CDR3 sequences, approximately 15% of them present only once. Material: peripheral blood. These receptors came from a woman between 18 and 29 years old with stable Graves' hyperthyroidism.

This clonotype was recorded at least ten times. The genes are TRBV20-1 and TRBJ1-5; D is unclear. The length of the CDR3 is 13 residues. Germline V gene data show CDR1 as DFQATT and CDR2 as SNEGSKA (reference sequence). Deletions cut 1 base from V and 4 bases from J, with 8 bases between. In DNA form, the CDR3 reads TGCAGTGCTAGAGTTGGAGGGAATCAGCCCCAGCATTTT. Translating it yields CSARVGGNQPQHF.

The table lists this clonotype with many counts. The CDR3 DNA reads as TGTGCCAGCAGTGAAGCGGTACAGGGGTGGTATGGCTACACCTTC. The encoded protein is CASSEAVQGWYGYTF. This chain uses TRBV6-1 with TRBJ1-2, with TRBD1 matching 7 bases. The ends lost 0 bases at V and 5 bases at J; junction bases unmatched: 6. Germline V gene lookup returns CDR1 MNHNS and CDR2 SASEGT. The CDR3 consists of 15 residues.

Ten or more counts support this clonotype. This chain joins TRBV24-1 and TRBJ1-5; possibly TRBD1 for D (6 bases). The germline V gene encodes CDR1 KGHDR and CDR2 SFDVKD. The V end was cut by 1 base, the J end by 6 bases, with 9 bases between. The CDR3 spans 14 residues. The DNA for the CDR3 is TGTGCCACCAGTGATTTAACAGGGTCTCAGCCCCAGCATTTT. Translation gives CATSDLTGSQPQHF.

This clonotype was seen repeatedly, ten times or more. The CDR3 sequence: CASSSPASRIEETQYF. As DNA, the CDR3 is TGTGCCAGCAGTTCCCCGGCTAGTCGGATAGAAGAGACCCAGTACTTC. V usage is TRBV6-5 and J usage is TRBJ2-5; no definite D call. CDR1 and CDR2 (germline): MNHEY, SVGAGI. The V end lost 4 bases, the J end lost 3 bases, and 18 bases lay between the germline ends. The CDR3 totals 16 residues.

This clonotype was counted between two and nine times. J is TRBJ1-3 and V is TRBV12-3 or TRBV12-4; D remains ambiguous. CDR3 size: 16 residues. Trimming took off 4 bases at V and 7 bases at J, with 20 bases between the two ends. The CDR3 nucleotides read TGTGCCAGCAGTTCCTCCATGGCCCGCTTGGGGAACACCATATATTTT. Its translation: CASSSSMARLGNTIYF.

This clonotype was counted many times. V is TRBV7-2 and J is TRBJ2-5; the match to TRBD2 covers 7 bases. Losses at the gene ends were 5 bases for V and 4 bases for J; bases not matched to a gene: 13. Germline V gives CDR1 SGHTA, CDR2 FQGNSA. This CDR3 has 16 residues. The CDR3 loop reads CASSLRTRNRGETQYF. Written as DNA, the CDR3 is TGTGCCAGCAGCCTAAGGACTAGAAATAGGGGAGAGACCCAGTACTTC. Supplemented by reference TRBV7-2 and TRBJ2-5, the full variable domain reads GAGVSQSPSNKVTEKGKDVELRCDPISGHTALYWYRQSLGQGLEFLIYFQGNSAPDKSGLPSDRFSAERTGGSVSTLTIQRTQQEDSAVYLCASSLRTRNRGETQYFGPGTRLLVL.

This clonotype has ten or more counts. The gene calls are TRBV27 and TRBJ1-1, with 9 bases lining up with TRBD1. The CDR3 is 15 residues long. Germline loops: CDR1 MNHEY, CDR2 SMNVEV (reference sequence). Trimming took 6 bases from V and 0 from J; bases not matched to a gene: 5. The CDR3 DNA is TGTGCCAGCAGGAGACAGGGGGACATGAACACTGAAGCTTTCTTT. It encodes CASRRQGDMNTEAFF.

The table lists this clonotype with many counts. This sequence joins TRBV11-3 and TRBJ1-2; 9 positions match TRBD1. The trim removed 5 bases at V and 0 bases at J, leaving 1 base unmatched. Germline lookup yields CDR1 SGHNT and CDR2 YENEEA. CDR3 length equals 14 residues. The CDR3: CASSRTGANYGYTF. CDR3 coding DNA: TGTGCCAGCAGCCGGACAGGGGCTAACTATGGCTACACCTTC.

This clonotype came up many times. V usage is TRBV10-3 and J usage is TRBJ2-5; TRBD1 matches 9 bases. The junction had 6 bases not matched to a gene; V was cut back by 6 bases and J by 1 base. The CDR3 totals 15 residues. Germline CDR1 reads ENHRY; CDR2 reads SYGVKD. The CDR3 region is CAIRTGTGTQETQYF. The CDR3 bases are TGTGCCATCAGGACCGGGACAGGGACCCAAGAGACCCAGTACTTC.

V is TRBV6-2 or TRBV6-3 and J is TRBJ1-2; tentatively, D is TRBD1 (6 bases). In germline, CDR1 is MNHEY, CDR2 SVGEGT. The CDR3 has 13 amino acids. V lost 4 bases and J lost 4, with 10 bases in between. The CDR3 nucleotides read TGTGCCAGCAGTTCCGGACAGATCTATGGCTACACCTTC. Translated: CASSSGQIYGYTF.